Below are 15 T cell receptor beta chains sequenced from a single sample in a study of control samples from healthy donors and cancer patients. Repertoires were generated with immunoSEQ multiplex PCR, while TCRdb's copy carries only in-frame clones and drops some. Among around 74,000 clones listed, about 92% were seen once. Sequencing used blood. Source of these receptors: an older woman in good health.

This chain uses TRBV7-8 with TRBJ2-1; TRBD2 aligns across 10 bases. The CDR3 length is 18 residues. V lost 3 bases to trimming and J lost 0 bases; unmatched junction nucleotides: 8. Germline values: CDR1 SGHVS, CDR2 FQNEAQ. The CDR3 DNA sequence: TGTGCCAGCAGCTTGGGTCTAGCGGGAGAAGGCTCCTACAATGAGCAGTTCTTC. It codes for CASSLGLAGEGSYNEQFF.

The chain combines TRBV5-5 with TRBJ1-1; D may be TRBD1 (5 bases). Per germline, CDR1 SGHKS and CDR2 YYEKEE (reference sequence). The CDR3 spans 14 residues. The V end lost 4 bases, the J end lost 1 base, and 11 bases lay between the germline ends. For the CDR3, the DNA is TGTGCCAGCAGCCTCAGACAGACGAACACTGAAGCTTTCTTT. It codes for CASSLRQTNTEAFF. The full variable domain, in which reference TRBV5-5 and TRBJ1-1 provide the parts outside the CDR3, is DAGVTQSPTHLIKTRGQQVTLRCSPISGHKSVSWYQQVLGQGPQFIFQYYEKEERGRGNFPDRFSARQFPNYSSELNVNALLLGDSALYLCASSLRQTNTEAFFGQGTRLTVV.

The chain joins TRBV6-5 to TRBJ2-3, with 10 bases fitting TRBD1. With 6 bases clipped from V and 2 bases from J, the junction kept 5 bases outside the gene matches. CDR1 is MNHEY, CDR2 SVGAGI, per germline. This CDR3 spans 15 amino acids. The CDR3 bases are TGTGCCAGCAGCCCAGGACAGGGGGTCACAGATACGCAGTATTTT. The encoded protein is CASSPGQGVTDTQYF.

As DNA, the CDR3 is TGCGCCAGCAGTCAAATGCAGGGTCTAAACAATGAGCAGTTCTTC. Protein: CASSQMQGLNNEQFF. The chain carries TRBV5-1 and TRBJ2-1, with a weak D call TRBD1 (5 bases). Germline CDR1 reads SGHRS; CDR2 reads YFSETQ. Between the trimmed V and J ends, which lost 5 bases and 5 bases, there was a span of 17 bases. The CDR3 is 15 amino acids.

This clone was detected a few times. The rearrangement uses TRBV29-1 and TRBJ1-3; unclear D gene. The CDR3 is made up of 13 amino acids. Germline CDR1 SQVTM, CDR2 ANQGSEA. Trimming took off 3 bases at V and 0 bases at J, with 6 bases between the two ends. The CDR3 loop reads CSVDSVSGNTIYF. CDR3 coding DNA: TGCAGCGTTGATTCGGTCTCTGGAAACACCATATATTTT.

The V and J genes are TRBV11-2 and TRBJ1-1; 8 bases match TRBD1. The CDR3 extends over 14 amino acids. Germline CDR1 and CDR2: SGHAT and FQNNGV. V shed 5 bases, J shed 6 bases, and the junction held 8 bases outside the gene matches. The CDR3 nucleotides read TGTGCCAGCAGCAACGGACAGGGTGGCGCTGAAGCTTTCTTT. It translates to CASSNGQGGAEAFF.

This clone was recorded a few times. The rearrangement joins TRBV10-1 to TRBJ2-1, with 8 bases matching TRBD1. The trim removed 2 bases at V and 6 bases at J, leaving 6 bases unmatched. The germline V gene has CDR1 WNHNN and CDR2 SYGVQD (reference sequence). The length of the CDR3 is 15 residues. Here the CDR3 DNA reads TGCGCCAGCAGTGAGGGACAGGGTGGTTTCAATGAGCAGTTCTTC. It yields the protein CASSEGQGGFNEQFF.

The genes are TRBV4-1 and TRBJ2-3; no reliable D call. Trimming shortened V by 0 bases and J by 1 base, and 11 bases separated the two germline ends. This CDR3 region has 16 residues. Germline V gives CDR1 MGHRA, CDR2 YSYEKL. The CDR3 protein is CASSQEMASRTDTQYF. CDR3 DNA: TGCGCCAGCAGCCAAGAAATGGCTAGTCGCACAGATACGCAGTATTTT.

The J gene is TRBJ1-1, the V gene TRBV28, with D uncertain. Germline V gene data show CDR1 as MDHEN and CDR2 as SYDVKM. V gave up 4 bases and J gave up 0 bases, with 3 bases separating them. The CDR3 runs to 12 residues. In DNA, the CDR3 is TGTGCCAGCAGTTACCTGAACACTGAAGCTTTCTTT. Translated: CASSYLNTEAFF.

CDR3 bases: TGTGCCAGCAGTTACACGGGCGGGGAGCTGTTTTTT. Its protein product is CASSYTGGELFF. The chain couples TRBV6-5 to TRBJ2-2; D is uncertain. Trimming pared 2 bases from V and 7 bases from J, leaving 5 bases between. The CDR3 runs 12 residues. Germline V gene data show CDR1 as MNHEY and CDR2 as SVGAGI.

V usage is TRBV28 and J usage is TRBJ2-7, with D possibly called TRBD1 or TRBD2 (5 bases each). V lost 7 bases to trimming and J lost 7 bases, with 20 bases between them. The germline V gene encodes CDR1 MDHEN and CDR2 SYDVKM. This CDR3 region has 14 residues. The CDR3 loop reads CASTLGTRNLEQYF. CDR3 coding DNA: TGTGCCAGCACCCTCGGGACCAGGAATTTGGAGCAGTACTTC.

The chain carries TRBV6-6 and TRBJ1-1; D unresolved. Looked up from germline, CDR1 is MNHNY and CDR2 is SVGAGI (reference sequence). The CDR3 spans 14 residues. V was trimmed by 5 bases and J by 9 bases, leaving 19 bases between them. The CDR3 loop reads CASSGRKRDIKAFF. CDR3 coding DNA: TGTGCCAGCAGTGGCCGGAAAAGAGACATTAAAGCTTTCTTT.

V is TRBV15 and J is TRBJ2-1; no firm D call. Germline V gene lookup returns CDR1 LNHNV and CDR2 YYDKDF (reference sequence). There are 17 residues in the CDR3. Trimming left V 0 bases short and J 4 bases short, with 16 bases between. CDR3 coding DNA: TGTGCCACCAGCAGAGAGAGCCCCCGAATGTTATACAATGAGCAGTTCTTC. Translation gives CATSRESPRMLYNEQFF.

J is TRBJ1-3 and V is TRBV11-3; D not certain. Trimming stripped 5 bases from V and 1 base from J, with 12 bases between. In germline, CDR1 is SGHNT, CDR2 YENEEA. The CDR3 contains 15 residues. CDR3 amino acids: CASSLGDGSGNTIYF. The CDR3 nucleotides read TGTGCCAGCAGCCTAGGAGATGGTTCTGGAAACACCATATATTTT.

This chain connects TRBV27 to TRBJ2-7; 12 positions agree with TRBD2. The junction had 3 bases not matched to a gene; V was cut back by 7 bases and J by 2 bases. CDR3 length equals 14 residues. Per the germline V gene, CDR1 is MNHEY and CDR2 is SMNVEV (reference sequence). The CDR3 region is CASTRTSGTYEQYF. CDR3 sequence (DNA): TGTGCCAGCACCAGGACTAGCGGGACCTACGAGCAGTACTTC.